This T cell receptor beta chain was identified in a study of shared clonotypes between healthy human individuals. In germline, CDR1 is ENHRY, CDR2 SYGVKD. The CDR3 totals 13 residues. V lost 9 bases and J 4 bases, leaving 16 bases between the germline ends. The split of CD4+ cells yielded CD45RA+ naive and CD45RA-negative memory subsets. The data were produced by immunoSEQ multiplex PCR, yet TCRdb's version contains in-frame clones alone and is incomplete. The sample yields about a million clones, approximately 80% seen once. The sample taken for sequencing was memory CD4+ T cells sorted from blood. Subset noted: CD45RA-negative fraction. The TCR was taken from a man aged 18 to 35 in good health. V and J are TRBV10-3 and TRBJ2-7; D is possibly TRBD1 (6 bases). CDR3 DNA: TGTGCCATTACCCAGGGGTTCCCTTACGAGCAGTACTTC. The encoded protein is CAITQGFPYEQYF.